This T cell receptor beta chain was recorded in a study of identical twins. TCRdb re-called the 5' RACE reads with MiXCR, one entry per CDR3 protein. The profile covers some 240,000 distinct CDR3 sequences, with about 8% appearing a single time and roughly 3.1% taken by the ten largest. CDR3 size: 12 residues. Germline V gene lookup returns CDR1 SGHAT and CDR2 FQNNGV. V shed 5 bases and J shed 2 bases, with 7 bases lying between them. Healthy Caucasians made up all donors. These data are also associated with another study on yellow fever vaccine responses in identical twins.

Sample: CD8+ T cells sorted from blood. The genes are TRBV11-2 and TRBJ2-7; D not certain. The sequence derives from a woman under 30 in good health. CDR3 nucleotides: TGTGCCAGCAGCGAAATCACCTACGAGCAGTACTTC. It specifies CASSEITYEQYF.